Following are 26 T cell receptor beta chains from one sample sequenced in a study of blood T cell repertoires in COVID-19. TCRdb's table, derived via immunoSEQ multiplex PCR, lists solely in-frame clones and lacks some. This repertoire shows about 250,000 clones, around nine tenths found once; its top ten account for about 1.9%. Sequenced input: PBMCs or T cells enriched from blood (not recorded which). All receptors come from a woman aged 18 to 35 who had recovered from COVID-19.

The chain carries TRBV3-1 (or the pseudogene TRBV3-2) and TRBJ1-1; the D gene is possibly TRBD1 (6 bases). With 5 bases removed from V and 1 base from J, the gap between germline ends came to 14 bases. Germline loops: CDR1 LGHDT, CDR2 YNNKEL (reference sequence). This CDR3 is built from 15 residues. The CDR3 DNA sequence: TGTGCCAGCAGCGATCATGTGACAGGGAACACTGAAGCTTTCTTT. Translating gives CASSDHVTGNTEAFF.

V and J are TRBV27 and TRBJ2-1; the D is unclear. Germline V gene sequence: CDR1 MNHEY, CDR2 SMNVEV (reference sequence). This CDR3 contains 17 residues. V lost 5 bases to trimming and J lost 8 bases, with 25 bases between them. CDR3 DNA: TGTGCCAGCAGTCGTGGGCGCAACCGAGTATTTTCCGATGAGCAGTTCTTC. It encodes CASSRGRNRVFSDEQFF.

Comments on this clone: The same CDR3 is also encoded by other DNA sequences in this sample. This chain connects TRBV18 to TRBJ1-2, with TRBD1 as a possible D gene (6 bases). V lost 6 bases to trimming and J lost 4 bases, with 15 bases between them. This CDR3 comprises 14 residues. Per the germline V gene, CDR1 is KGHSH and CDR2 is LQKENI. CDR3 nucleotides: TGTGCCAGCTCCCCCCCGACAGGAGGCTATGGCTACACCTTC. As protein: CASSPPTGGYGYTF.

The chain is built from TRBV10-3 and TRBJ2-7; D may be TRBD2 (5 bases). This CDR3 contains 13 residues. The germline V gene has CDR1 ENHRY and CDR2 SYGVKD. Trimming removed 7 bases at V and 4 bases at J, with 14 bases between. The CDR3 here is CAIKQPPGYEQYF. The CDR3 DNA follows: TGTGCCATCAAACAGCCGCCGGGATACGAGCAGTACTTC.

This clone was counted a few times. The rearrangement uses TRBV29-1 and TRBJ1-1; TRBD1 is a possible D gene (6 bases). Germline-derived CDR1 and CDR2 are SQVTM and ANQGSEA. The CDR3 runs 12 residues. V lost 7 bases and J 2 bases, leaving 11 bases between the germline ends. This CDR3 is CSAQDSNTEAFF. The CDR3 DNA follows: TGCAGCGCACAGGACAGTAACACTGAAGCTTTCTTT.

This sequence joins TRBV2 and TRBJ2-1; D is ambiguous. The CDR3 runs 12 residues. Trimming left V 10 bases short and J 1 base short, with 8 bases between. Looked up from germline, CDR1 is SNHLY and CDR2 is FYNNEI. The CDR3 region is CATTPSYNEQFF. Here the CDR3 DNA reads TGTGCCACCACTCCATCCTACAATGAGCAGTTCTTC.

This rearrangement joins TRBV19 to TRBJ2-5; TRBD2 matches at 9 bases. This CDR3 is built from 11 residues. Germline loops: CDR1 LNHDA, CDR2 SQIVND (reference sequence). The trim removed 8 bases at V and 5 bases at J, leaving 0 bases unmatched. CDR3 bases: TGTGCCAGTCTAGCGGGGGAGACCCAGTACTTC. It codes for CASLAGETQYF. Using reference TRBV19 and TRBJ2-5 for the parts outside the CDR3, the full variable domain is DGGITQSPKYLFRKEGQNVTLSCEQNLNHDAMYWYRQDPGQGLRLIYYSQIVNDFQKGDIAEGYSVSREKKESFPLTVTSAQKNPTAFYLCASLAGETQYFGPGTRLLVL.

For the CDR3, the DNA is TGTGCCAGCAGTTACTCGGAGGGACGGGGCAATCAGCCCCAGCATTTT. This codes for CASSYSEGRGNQPQHF. The chain recombines TRBV6-5 with TRBJ1-5, with D possibly matching TRBD1 (5 bases). V was pared by 0 bases and J by 2 bases, with 11 bases between. The CDR3 runs to 16 residues. Germline V gene lookup returns CDR1 MNHEY and CDR2 SVGAGI.

The genes are TRBV12-3 or TRBV12-4 and TRBJ1-1; D remains ambiguous. The V and J ends lost 7 bases and 4 bases respectively, with 7 bases between them. CDR3 length equals 11 residues. This CDR3 reads CASMGVTEAFF. The CDR3 DNA sequence: TGTGCCAGCATGGGAGTCACTGAAGCTTTCTTT.

The V and J genes are TRBV5-6 and TRBJ1-5; TRBD1 aligns across 8 bases. The germline gives CDR1 SGHDT, CDR2 YYEEEE. This CDR3 spans 17 amino acids. J gave up 0 bases and V 3 bases, and 8 bases lay outside the gene matches. CDR3 amino acids: CASSSLDRAISNQPQHF. CDR3 DNA: TGTGCCAGCAGCTCCTTGGACAGGGCGATTAGCAATCAGCCCCAGCATTTT.

The chain carries TRBV18 and TRBJ1-1; D is perhaps TRBD1 (5 bases). This CDR3 spans 16 amino acids. Germline V gives CDR1 KGHSH, CDR2 LQKENI. Trimming left V 3 bases short and J 0 bases short, with 14 bases between. The CDR3 sequence is CASSPRQGYLNTEAFF. Here the CDR3 DNA reads TGTGCCAGCTCACCGCGTCAGGGCTACTTGAACACTGAAGCTTTCTTT.

The V call is TRBV18, the J call TRBJ1-1; a possible D gene is TRBD1 (6 bases). This CDR3 spans 15 amino acids. The germline V gene encodes CDR1 KGHSH and CDR2 LQKENI. V shed 1 base and J shed 2 bases, with 11 bases lying between them. CDR3 protein: CASSPRAGVNTEAFF. CDR3 nucleotides: TGTGCCAGCTCACCACGGGCAGGGGTTAACACTGAAGCTTTCTTT.

This chain connects TRBV19 to TRBJ1-2, with 7 bases fitting TRBD1. The V gene end was trimmed by 1 base and the J gene end by 6 bases; junction bases not matched to a gene: 2. The CDR3 is made up of 13 amino acids. CDR1 LNHDA and CDR2 SQIVND come from the germline V gene (reference sequence). CDR3 DNA sequence: TGTGCCAGTAGTATAGTAACAGGGGATGGCTACACCTTC. Protein: CASSIVTGDGYTF.

This clone was found many times. The chain has TRBV28 and TRBJ1-5; D is undetermined. The V and J ends lost 1 base and 11 bases respectively, with 21 bases between them. Germline V gene sequence: CDR1 MDHEN, CDR2 SYDVKM. The CDR3 sequence is 16 residues long. CDR3 residues: CASSLSWPAEGRTQHF. The CDR3 bases are TGTGCCAGCAGTTTATCCTGGCCGGCGGAAGGAAGGACCCAGCATTTT.

The chain couples TRBV2 to TRBJ1-2, with a tentative D call TRBD1 (6 bases). The CDR3 has 13 amino acids. Germline loops: CDR1 SNHLY, CDR2 FYNNEI. The germline V and J ends were trimmed by 6 bases and 7 bases, with 15 bases remaining between them. The CDR3 nucleotides read TGTGCCAGCAGGGACAGCCGCGGCGCTGGCTACACCTTC. Translating it yields CASRDSRGAGYTF.

The V and J genes are TRBV19 and TRBJ1-2; 8 bases line up with TRBD1. The CDR3 runs 13 residues. With V trimmed by 9 bases and J by 7 bases, 10 bases remained unmatched. CDR1 LNHDA and CDR2 SQIVND come from the germline V gene (reference sequence). CDR3 protein: CASQDRQGSGYTF. Here the CDR3 DNA reads TGTGCCAGCCAAGACCGACAGGGGTCTGGCTACACCTTC.

The chain has TRBV9 and TRBJ2-1; D perhaps matches TRBD2 (5 bases). The CDR3 length is 15 residues. Germline values: CDR1 SGDLS, CDR2 YYNGEE. The ends were cut back, 4 bases at V and 4 bases at J, with 15 bases in the middle. CDR3 region: CASSLAPSGYNEQFF. In nucleotides, the CDR3 is TGTGCCAGCAGCCTAGCTCCCTCGGGTTACAATGAGCAGTTCTTC. The variable domain in full, completed from reference TRBV9 and TRBJ2-1, reads DSGVTQTPKHLITATGQRVTLRCSPRSGDLSVYWYQQSLDQGLQFLIQYYNGEERAKGNILERFSAQQFPDLHSELNLSSLELGDSALYFCASSLAPSGYNEQFFGPGTRLTVL.

In this sample, this clone turned up once. The chain has TRBV28 and TRBJ2-3; perhaps TRBD2 as D (7 bases). Trimming removed 6 bases at V and 8 bases at J, with 24 bases between. This CDR3 contains 16 residues. Germline V gene sequence: CDR1 MDHEN, CDR2 SYDVKM. The CDR3 sequence: CASSQGRAGPRGTQYF. The CDR3 DNA is TGTGCCAGCAGCCAAGGACGAGCGGGACCCAGGGGTACGCAGTATTTT.

The V call is TRBV5-4, the J call TRBJ2-3, with TRBD2 identical over 8 bases. The CDR3 contains 15 residues. CDR1 and CDR2 (germline): SGHNT, YYREEE (reference sequence). The V segment lost 4 bases and the J segment 0 bases; nucleotides outside the gene matches: 4. The CDR3 sequence is CASSLLAESTDTQYF. The CDR3 region has the DNA TGTGCCAGCAGCCTACTAGCGGAAAGCACAGATACGCAGTATTTT.

This rearrangement joins TRBV11-2 to TRBJ1-1, with TRBD1 identical over 8 bases. Trimming at V came to 1 base and at J to 6 bases, leaving 7 bases not matched to a gene. This CDR3 is built from 15 residues. Per germline, CDR1 SGHAT and CDR2 FQNNGV. DNA for the CDR3: TGTGCCAGCAGCTTAGGCCTGGACAGGGAGGCTGAAGCTTTCTTT. Amino acid sequence: CASSLGLDREAEAFF.

CDR3 sequence: CASRHRVSSYNEQFF. In DNA form, the CDR3 reads TGTGCCAGCAGGCACAGGGTCAGCTCCTACAATGAGCAGTTCTTC. This rearrangement joins TRBV28 to TRBJ2-1; D may be TRBD1 (6 bases). This CDR3 is 15 amino acids long. Trimming shortened V by 6 bases and J by 0 bases, and 12 bases separated the two germline ends. From germline, CDR1 is MDHEN and CDR2 SYDVKM.

This chain's CDR3 is CASSFLQGMRTEAFF. As DNA, the CDR3 is TGTGCCAGCAGCTTTTTACAGGGTATGCGGACTGAAGCTTTCTTT. V and J are TRBV7-2 and TRBJ1-1; a weak D match, TRBD1 (6 bases). Germline V CDR1 and CDR2: SGHTA, FQGNSA. The CDR3 is 15 residues long. Trimming removed 3 bases at V and 5 bases at J, with 16 bases between.

The J gene is TRBJ1-2, the V gene TRBV28, with D perhaps matching TRBD1 (6 bases). Germline CDR1 and CDR2: MDHEN and SYDVKM. Trimming shortened V by 6 bases and J by 6 bases, and 17 bases separated the two germline ends. The CDR3 length is 14 residues. The CDR3, as DNA: TGTGCCAGCAGCTTAACGGGACATATGAATGGCTACACCTTC. Its protein is CASSLTGHMNGYTF.

The rearrangement joins TRBV28 to TRBJ1-1; D unresolved. The CDR3 length is 12 residues. Trimming removed 3 bases from V and 4 bases from J, with 6 bases in between. CDR1 and CDR2 (germline): MDHEN, SYDVKM. CDR3 sequence reads: CASSLVSTEAFF. The CDR3 coding sequence is TGTGCCAGCAGTTTGGTCAGCACTGAAGCTTTCTTT. The whole variable domain, remainder taken from reference TRBV28 and TRBJ1-1, is DVKVTQSSRYLVKRTGEKVFLECVQDMDHENMFWYRQDPGLGLRLIYFSYDVKMKEKGDIPEGYSVSREKKERFSLILESASTNQTSMYLCASSLVSTEAFFGQGTRLTVV.

The V and J genes are TRBV27 and TRBJ2-2; a possible D gene is TRBD2 (6 bases). The CDR3 has 15 amino acids. Trimming took 3 bases from V and 4 from J, leaving 12 bases between them. The germline CDR1 and CDR2 sequences are MNHEY and SMNVEV (reference sequence). CDR3 amino acids: CASSFAGSRTGELFF. The DNA for the CDR3 is TGTGCCAGCAGTTTTGCGGGGTCCCGCACCGGGGAGCTGTTTTTT.

This clone was seen once. The V call is TRBV19, the J call TRBJ1-1; TRBD1 agrees at 11 bases. J gave up 4 bases and V 3 bases, and 4 bases lay outside the gene matches. The CDR3 runs 15 residues. Germline values: CDR1 LNHDA, CDR2 SQIVND (reference sequence). For the CDR3, the DNA is TGTGCCAGTAGTATCTCCGGGACAGGGGGCACTGAAGCTTTCTTT. Its translation: CASSISGTGGTEAFF.